Below are 21 T cell receptor beta chains sequenced from a single sample in a study of T cell responses to AZD1222 COVID-19 vaccine. Method: immunoSEQ multiplex PCR; TCRdb's copy keeps in-frame clones and lacks some. The sample carries 130,000 to 150,000 clones, around nine tenths recorded once. The material sequenced was peripheral blood, taken on day 0 of MenACWY control vaccination. These receptors were collected from an adult in good health.

The genes are TRBV27 and TRBJ2-7; 10 nucleotides agree with TRBD2. The V and J ends lost 0 bases and 4 bases, in that order; junction bases with no gene match: 6. This CDR3 contains 16 residues. The germline CDR1 and CDR2 sequences are MNHEY and SMNVEV (reference sequence). The CDR3: CASSLSGASGRYEQYF. The CDR3 coding sequence is TGTGCCAGCAGTTTATCGGGCGCTAGCGGGAGATACGAGCAGTACTTC.

The chain recombines TRBV28 with TRBJ2-7; TRBD2 matches at 9 bases. Germline V CDR1 and CDR2: MDHEN, SYDVKM. The CDR3 consists of 16 residues. V lost 4 bases to trimming and J lost 2 bases; unmatched junction nucleotides: 9. CDR3: CASSSPGTSRAYEQYF. CDR3 coding DNA: TGTGCCAGCAGTTCACCCGGGACTAGCCGCGCCTACGAGCAGTACTTC.

The CDR3 region is CASSFSTGGSYNEQFF. CDR3 DNA sequence: TGCGCCAGCAGCTTTTCGACAGGGGGCTCCTACAATGAGCAGTTCTTC. The rearrangement uses TRBV5-1 and TRBJ2-1, with 9 nucleotides matching TRBD1. CDR1 and CDR2 from the germline V gene are SGHRS and YFSETQ. The CDR3 length is 16 residues. With 2 bases clipped from V and 0 bases from J, the junction kept 3 bases outside the gene matches.

The chain employs TRBV6-5 and TRBJ2-1, with 8 bases that match TRBD1. V lost 5 bases, J lost 7 bases, and 7 bases stayed unmatched. The CDR3 contains 14 residues. The germline gives CDR1 MNHEY, CDR2 SVGAGI. CDR3 residues: CASSLRDRWNEQFF. The DNA for the CDR3 is TGTGCCAGCAGTCTCCGGGACAGGTGGAATGAGCAGTTCTTC.

The chain couples TRBV19 to TRBJ1-2; maybe TRBD1 (5 bases). The CDR3 contains 15 residues. The germline V and J ends were trimmed by 3 bases and 3 bases, with 14 bases remaining between them. Germline CDR1 and CDR2: LNHDA and SQIVND (reference sequence). CDR3 DNA: TGTGCCAGTAGTATTCGAGACAGAACTTACTATGGCTACACCTTC. This sequence encodes CASSIRDRTYYGYTF.

The gene calls are TRBV15 and TRBJ1-6, with a possible D match to TRBD1 (5 bases). From germline, CDR1 is LNHNV and CDR2 YYDKDF (reference sequence). Trimming removed 5 bases at V and 8 bases at J, with 13 bases between. The length of the CDR3 is 14 residues. CDR3 loop: CATSLGQGDSPLHF. CDR3 in DNA: TGTGCCACCAGCCTCGGGCAGGGCGATTCACCCCTCCACTTT.

This chain connects TRBV6-5 to TRBJ1-1; 7 bases agree with TRBD1. The CDR3 has 12 amino acids. Germline V gives CDR1 MNHEY, CDR2 SVGAGI. The junction had 0 bases not matched to a gene; V was cut back by 5 bases and J by 3 bases. Here the CDR3 DNA reads TGTGCCAGCAGTCAGGGGGACACTGAAGCTTTCTTT. The encoded protein is CASSQGDTEAFF.

The rearrangement links TRBV9 to TRBJ1-2; possible D gene TRBD1, 6 bases. The CDR3 consists of 12 residues. Between the trimmed V and J ends, which lost 3 bases and 8 bases, there was a span of 11 bases. The germline V gene encodes CDR1 SGDLS and CDR2 YYNGEE. This CDR3 reads CASSAGQRGYTF. CDR3 nucleotide sequence: TGTGCCAGCAGCGCCGGACAGAGAGGCTACACCTTC.

The CDR3: CASSESGDHGELFF. As DNA, the CDR3 is TGTGCCAGCAGTGAATCTGGGGATCACGGGGAGCTGTTTTTT. The chain carries TRBV6-4 and TRBJ2-2; D ambiguous. V was trimmed by 3 bases and J by 7 bases, leaving 12 bases between them. There are 14 residues in the CDR3. The V gene's germline CDR1 is MRHNA and CDR2 SNTAGT.

This clone has a handful of counts. V gene TRBV4-1 combines with J gene TRBJ2-5; the D is unclear. The CDR3 has 14 residues. Between the trimmed V and J ends, which lost 0 bases and 7 bases, there was a span of 12 bases. Germline-derived CDR1 and CDR2 are MGHRA and YSYEKL. The CDR3 coding sequence is TGCGCCAGCAGCCAAGAGGGAATTGTAAGGACCCAGTACTTC. It is translated as CASSQEGIVRTQYF.

The count of this clone is one. The rearrangement uses TRBV28 and TRBJ2-7; tentatively, D is TRBD1 or TRBD2 (5 bases each). The CDR3 extends over 15 amino acids. The germline gives CDR1 MDHEN, CDR2 SYDVKM. Trimming pared 6 bases from V and 0 bases from J, leaving 15 bases between. CDR3 region: CASSRWGYSSYEQYF. CDR3 sequence (DNA): TGTGCCAGCAGCCGTTGGGGGTACAGCTCCTACGAGCAGTACTTC.

The chain is built from TRBV7-3 and TRBJ2-5; unclear D gene. The CDR3 extends over 14 amino acids. Germline V gene data show CDR1 as SGHTA and CDR2 as FQGTGA. The V and J ends lost 5 bases and 7 bases respectively, with 17 bases between them. The CDR3 region is CASSLTSPPGTQYF. In DNA form, the CDR3 reads TGTGCCAGCAGCCTTACATCTCCGCCCGGGACCCAGTACTTC.

The chain combines TRBV9 with TRBJ2-2; D is undetermined. CDR3 length equals 12 residues. The ends were cut back, 4 bases at V and 6 bases at J, with 7 bases in the middle. Germline lookup yields CDR1 SGDLS and CDR2 YYNGEE. The CDR3 DNA sequence: TGTGCCAGCAGCTCCCCCCCCGGGGAGCTGTTTTTT. This gives the protein CASSSPPGELFF. The full variable domain, in which reference TRBV9 and TRBJ2-2 provide the parts outside the CDR3, is DSGVTQTPKHLITATGQRVTLRCSPRSGDLSVYWYQQSLDQGLQFLIQYYNGEERAKGNILERFSAQQFPDLHSELNLSSLELGDSALYFCASSSPPGELFFGEGSRLTVL.

Concerning this clone: Additional DNA sequences in this sample encode the identical CDR3. This rearrangement joins TRBV27 to TRBJ1-4, with D possibly being TRBD1 (5 bases). The germline V gene encodes CDR1 MNHEY and CDR2 SMNVEV (reference sequence). The V gene lost 3 bases and the J gene lost 3 bases, with 8 bases spanning the gap. The CDR3 runs 14 residues. The CDR3 here is CASSFQGANEKLFF. The CDR3 region has the DNA TGTGCCAGCAGTTTTCAGGGAGCTAATGAAAAACTGTTTTTT.

V is TRBV7-3 and J is TRBJ1-1; the D gene is possibly TRBD1 (5 bases). This CDR3 comprises 15 residues. V dropped 0 bases and J dropped 1 base, with 9 bases sitting between them. CDR1 is SGHTA, CDR2 FQGTGA, per germline. As DNA, the CDR3 is TGTGCCAGCAGCTTAACAGGGGCCCGGAACACTGAAGCTTTCTTT. Its translation: CASSLTGARNTEAFF.

V gene TRBV7-3 combines with J gene TRBJ1-5; D is ambiguous. The germline V gene has CDR1 SGHTA and CDR2 FQGTGA. Between the trimmed V and J ends, which lost 1 base and 3 bases, there was a span of 4 bases. The CDR3 runs 13 residues. The CDR3 sequence: CASSLSLNQPQHF. The CDR3 nucleotides are TGTGCCAGCAGCTTAAGTCTCAATCAGCCCCAGCATTTT.

Here the CDR3 DNA reads TGTGCCAGCAGCTTAGGGAGGGCAAGGGTTGAAAAACTGTTTTTT. This translates into CASSLGRARVEKLFF. The chain employs TRBV11-2 and TRBJ1-4; D remains unclear. CDR1 SGHAT and CDR2 FQNNGV come from the germline V gene. V lost 1 base to trimming and J lost 7 bases, with 13 bases between them. The CDR3 totals 15 residues. The variable domain in full, completed from reference TRBV11-2 and TRBJ1-4, reads EAGVAQSPRYKIIEKRQSVAFWCNPISGHATLYWYQQILGQGPKLLIQFQNNGVVDDSQLPKDRFSAERLKGVDSTLKIQPAKLEDSAVYLCASSLGRARVEKLFFGSGTQLSVL.

The chain couples TRBV19 to TRBJ2-4, with D hard to call. Trimming removed 3 bases at V and 0 bases at J, with 12 bases between. The CDR3 has 16 residues. In germline, CDR1 is LNHDA, CDR2 SQIVND (reference sequence). CDR3 sequence: CASSITVPLAKNIQYF. In nucleotides, the CDR3 is TGTGCCAGTAGTATCACAGTTCCGCTAGCCAAAAACATTCAGTACTTC.

The V and J genes are TRBV5-1 and TRBJ1-1, with 8 bases fitting TRBD1. V lost 6 bases, J lost 0 bases, and 7 bases stayed unmatched. The germline V gene has CDR1 SGHRS and CDR2 YFSETQ. This CDR3 spans 15 amino acids. The CDR3 DNA follows: TGCGCCAGCACGGGGACAGGCTTAATGAACACTGAAGCTTTCTTT. It encodes CASTGTGLMNTEAFF.

This clone was counted a single time. The chain recombines TRBV7-6 with TRBJ2-3; the match to TRBD1 covers 7 bases. V lost 2 bases, J lost 0 bases, and 2 bases stayed unmatched. The CDR3 has 15 residues. Germline loops: CDR1 SGHVS, CDR2 FNYEAQ. Here the CDR3 reads CASSLQGVSTDTQYF. CDR3 in DNA: TGTGCCAGCAGCTTACAGGGGGTGAGCACAGATACGCAGTATTTT.

The V gene is TRBV29-1, the J gene TRBJ2-2, with D perhaps TRBD1 or TRBD2 (5 bases each). Germline-derived CDR1 and CDR2 are SQVTM and ANQGSEA. Trimming shortened V by 6 bases and J by 0 bases, and 8 bases separated the two germline ends. The CDR3 consists of 13 residues. Here the CDR3 DNA reads TGCAGCGTGGGGGTTTCGAACACCGGGGAGCTGTTTTTT. This codes for CSVGVSNTGELFF.